What follows are 21 T cell receptor beta chains derived from one specimen sequenced in a study of glioma-infiltrating T cells. Amplification of TCR alpha and beta CDR3 regions from RNA used iRepertoire nested multiplex PCR. Each CDR3 protein gets one entry after TCRdb re-called the multiplex PCR reads with MiXCR. This sample yields about 130,000 distinct CDR3 sequences, of which approximately 26% are seen a single time; around a quarter belongs to the top ten. Sequencing was performed on glioma tissue, nonneoplastic brain tissue, or PBMCs (not recorded which). Receptors originate from a human donor with low-grade glioma or glioblastoma, undergoing nonglioma brain surgery, or in good health (not recorded which).

The chain's CDR3 is CASRTGGVYNSPLHF. The CDR3 DNA sequence: TGCGCCAGCAGGACAGGGGGGGTATATAATTCACCCCTCCACTTT. The chain employs TRBV4-1 and TRBJ1-6; 9 nucleotides align to TRBD1. The CDR3 covers 15 residues. Per the germline V gene, CDR1 is MGHRA and CDR2 is YSYEKL. J was trimmed by 4 bases and V by 6 bases; bases with no gene match: 4.

The sample holds one count of this clonotype. The V gene is TRBV10-3, the J gene TRBJ2-7; TRBD1 matches at 11 bases. The CDR3 extends over 17 amino acids. CDR1 and CDR2 (germline): ENHRY, SYGVKD. V was pared by 3 bases and J by 3 bases, with 10 bases of the junction left unmatched. This chain's CDR3 is CAISDPGQGAGVYEQYV. CDR3 sequence (DNA): TGTGCCATCAGTGACCCCGGACAGGGGGCAGGGGTCTACGAGCAGTACGTC.

The sample holds many counts of this clonotype. The DNA for the CDR3 is TGTGCCAGCAGTTACGGGTTTAGGGATACGCAGTATTTT. It encodes CASSYGFRDTQYF. The J gene is TRBJ2-3, the V gene TRBV6-6; no clear D gene. V gave up 2 bases and J gave up 6 bases, with 9 bases separating them. In germline, CDR1 is MNHNY, CDR2 SVGAGI (reference sequence). The length of the CDR3 is 13 residues.

This clonotype was seen a few times. The chain couples TRBV24-1 to TRBJ2-1; 9 nucleotides agree with TRBD2. V lost 7 bases, J lost 8 bases, and 17 bases stayed unmatched. The CDR3 consists of 17 residues. Germline loops: CDR1 KGHDR, CDR2 SFDVKD. CDR3 loop: CATSDERGRGGFDEQFF. Written as DNA, the CDR3 is TGTGCCACCAGCGACGAACGGGGGCGGGGGGGATTTGATGAGCAGTTCTTC.

This clonotype was seen many times. The V call is TRBV6-1, the J call TRBJ1-5; D gene ambiguous. V lost 4 bases, J lost 4 bases, and 14 bases lay in between. The CDR3 spans 15 residues. Germline CDR1 is MNHNS and CDR2 is SASEGT. Written as DNA, the CDR3 is TGTGCCAGCAGTGCGTCTACGCTGGAGAATCAGCCCCAGCATTTT. Translated, it gives CASSASTLENQPQHF.

This clonotype was recorded a few times. The chain has TRBV30 and TRBJ1-1, with TRBD1 matching 8 bases. The CDR3 is 14 amino acids. J gave up 1 base and V 0 bases, and 1 base lay outside the gene matches. The V gene's germline CDR1 is GTSNPN and CDR2 SVGIG (reference sequence). The CDR3 reads CAWSVGTGNTEAFF. The CDR3, as DNA: TGTGCCTGGAGTGTCGGGACAGGGAACACTGAAGCTTTCTTT.

The chain links TRBV20-1 to TRBJ2-2, with a tentative D call TRBD1 (7 bases). CDR1 and CDR2 from the germline V gene are DFQATT and SNEGSKA (reference sequence). The CDR3 runs to 16 residues. V shed 1 base and J shed 4 bases, with 16 bases lying between them. The CDR3 loop reads CSARGRGAGGTGELFF. For the CDR3, the DNA is TGCAGTGCTAGAGGTCGCGGGGCAGGGGGCACCGGGGAGCTGTTTTTT.

V and J are TRBV28 and TRBJ2-1; D ambiguous. This CDR3 comprises 17 residues. Trimming stripped 6 bases from V and 9 bases from J, with 27 bases between. Germline V gene lookup returns CDR1 MDHEN and CDR2 SYDVKM. The CDR3 is CASSRTLRSLYRGEQFF. The CDR3 nucleotides are TGTGCCAGCAGCCGGACCCTGAGGAGCCTCTACCGCGGTGAGCAGTTCTTC.

The rearrangement links TRBV29-1 to TRBJ2-1; a possible D gene is TRBD2 (6 bases). The germline V gene has CDR1 SQVTM and CDR2 ANQGSEA. Trimming cost V 4 bases and J 3 bases, with 19 bases left between them. CDR3 size: 16 residues. The CDR3 sequence is CSVGLASTKFYNEQFF. The DNA for the CDR3 is TGCAGCGTTGGGCTAGCGTCGACTAAATTCTACAATGAGCAGTTCTTC.

This clonotype was detected a few times. The CDR3 spells CASRSPGGAYEQYV. The CDR3 DNA reads TGTGCCAGCAGGTCCCCCGGGGGGGCCTACGAGCAGTACGTC. The chain links TRBV6-2 or TRBV6-3 to TRBJ2-7; 8 positions match TRBD2. After removal of 6 bases from V and 2 bases from J, the junction contained 6 bases not matched to a gene. This CDR3 has 14 amino acids. In germline, CDR1 is MNHEY, CDR2 SVGEGT.

The rearrangement links TRBV7-2 to TRBJ1-2, with a weak D call TRBD1 (5 bases). V lost 1 base and J 9 bases, leaving 15 bases between the germline ends. The CDR3 length is 14 residues. Looked up from germline, CDR1 is SGHTA and CDR2 is FQGNSA. The CDR3 here is CASSLGTRFNSYTF. CDR3 nucleotide sequence: TGTGCCAGCAGCTTAGGGACAAGGTTTAATAGCTACACCTTC. Together with reference TRBV7-2 and TRBJ1-2, the CDR3 gives the full variable domain: GAGVSQSPSNKVTEKGKDVELRCDPISGHTALYWYRQSLGQGLEFLIYFQGNSAPDKSGLPSDRFSAERTGGSVSTLTIQRTQQEDSAVYLCASSLGTRFNSYTFGSGTRLTVV.

The chain recombines TRBV6-1 with TRBJ1-6; D is ambiguous. V lost 5 bases to trimming and J lost 0 bases, with 11 bases between them. Germline CDR1 is MNHNS and CDR2 is SASEGT. CDR3 length equals 16 residues. The CDR3 DNA sequence: TGTGCCAGCAGTCCAACCTGGAGCTCCTATAATTCACCCCTCCACTTT. This encodes CASSPTWSSYNSPLHF.

This clonotype was seen only a few times. The chain joins TRBV29-1 to TRBJ2-5, with a possible D match to TRBD2 (6 bases). Per the germline V gene, CDR1 is SQVTM and CDR2 is ANQGSEA. Trimming removed 5 bases at V and 3 bases at J, with 16 bases between. The CDR3 sequence is 14 residues long. The chain's CDR3 is CSVRVPGRKETQYF. CDR3 DNA: TGCAGCGTTCGGGTCCCAGGGAGGAAAGAGACCCAGTACTTC.

The chain carries TRBV7-2 and TRBJ2-1; 12 bases are a match to TRBD1. The CDR3 sequence is 18 residues long. Germline trimming cut 5 bases from V and 8 bases from J; bases unmatched to any gene: 16. Per germline, CDR1 SGHTA and CDR2 FQGNSA. This chain's CDR3 is CASSRGHGTGGPHDEQFF. The CDR3 DNA reads TGTGCCAGCAGCCGCGGGCACGGGACAGGGGGCCCACACGATGAGCAGTTCTTC.

This chain joins TRBV10-3 and TRBJ2-3; D remains unclear. The CDR3 has 13 residues. Germline CDR1 reads ENHRY; CDR2 reads SYGVKD. V was pared by 0 bases and J by 7 bases, with 8 bases between. The CDR3 is CAISESHRNTQYF. The CDR3 DNA reads TGTGCCATCAGTGAGTCACATCGGAATACGCAGTATTTT.

This clonotype was counted between two and nine times. This rearrangement joins TRBV6-6 to TRBJ2-1; the match to TRBD2 covers 11 bases. Germline V gene sequence: CDR1 MNHNY, CDR2 SVGAGI (reference sequence). The junction had 7 bases not matched to a gene; V was cut back by 6 bases and J by 6 bases. The CDR3 has 15 residues. In DNA form, the CDR3 reads TGTGCCAGCAGCACTAGCGGGGGCCCTTCCAATGAGCAGTTCTTC. It codes for CASSTSGGPSNEQFF.

The chain carries TRBV9 and TRBJ2-1; D remains unclear. Germline CDR1 is SGDLS and CDR2 is YYNGEE. The CDR3 has 12 amino acids. Between the trimmed V and J ends, which lost 6 bases and 8 bases, there was a span of 12 bases. The CDR3 region has the DNA TGTGCCAGCACCAGTATTGGGGATGAGCAGTTCTTC. It translates to CASTSIGDEQFF.

This clonotype showed up many times. The gene calls are TRBV20-1 and TRBJ2-4, with 9 bases matching TRBD1. The V gene end was trimmed by 6 bases and the J gene end by 3 bases; junction bases not matched to a gene: 6. Looked up from germline, CDR1 is DFQATT and CDR2 is SNEGSKA (reference sequence). CDR3 size: 14 residues. CDR3 region: CSAPGTGSKNIQYF. In DNA, the CDR3 is TGCAGTGCACCCGGGACAGGGAGCAAAAACATTCAGTACTTC.

The V and J genes are TRBV15 and TRBJ2-1; 9 bases fit TRBD1. Germline V gene lookup returns CDR1 LNHNV and CDR2 YYDKDF (reference sequence). The CDR3 runs to 17 residues. The trim removed 3 bases at V and 4 bases at J, leaving 10 bases unmatched. CDR3 amino acids: CATSSEGGQGSYNEQFF. The CDR3, as DNA: TGTGCCACCAGCAGCGAGGGGGGACAGGGTTCGTACAATGAGCAGTTCTTC.

This sequence joins TRBV2 and TRBJ2-1; D gene uncertain. Trimming took 8 bases from V and 6 from J, leaving 14 bases between them. The germline CDR1 and CDR2 sequences are SNHLY and FYNNEI. This CDR3 contains 13 residues. CDR3 loop: CASPGPSGNEQFF. The CDR3 bases are TGTGCCAGCCCCGGACCCTCTGGCAATGAGCAGTTCTTC.

The chain links TRBV6-6 to TRBJ2-6; the match to TRBD1 covers 7 bases. This CDR3 has 18 amino acids. Germline V gives CDR1 MNHNY, CDR2 SVGAGI (reference sequence). J was trimmed by 2 bases and V by 0 bases; bases with no gene match: 7. DNA of the CDR3: TGTGCCAGCAGTTACTCCACTTACAGGGGTACTGGGGCCAACGTCCTGACTTTC. It is translated as CASSYSTYRGTGANVLTF.